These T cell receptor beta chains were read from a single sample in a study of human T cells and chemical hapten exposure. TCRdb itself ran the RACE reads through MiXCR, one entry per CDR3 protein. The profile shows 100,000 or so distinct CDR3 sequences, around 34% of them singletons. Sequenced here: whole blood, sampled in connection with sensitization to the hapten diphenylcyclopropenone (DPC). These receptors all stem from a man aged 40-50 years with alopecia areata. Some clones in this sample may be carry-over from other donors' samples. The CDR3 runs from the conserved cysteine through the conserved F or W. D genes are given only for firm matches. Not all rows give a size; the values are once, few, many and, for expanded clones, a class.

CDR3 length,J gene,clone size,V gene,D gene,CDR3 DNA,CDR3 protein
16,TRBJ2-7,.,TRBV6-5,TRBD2,TGTGCCACCACACACGGGTTAGCGGGACCCCCAGTCGAGCAGTACTTC,CATTHGLAGPPVEQYF
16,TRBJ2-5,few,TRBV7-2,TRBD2,TGTGCCAGCAGCTTTTTAGCGGGAGGGCCAGGGGAGACCCAGTACTTC,CASSFLAGGPGETQYF
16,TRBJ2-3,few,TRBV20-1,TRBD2,TGCAGTGCCCCGCGCAGTAGCGGGAGGGCCGGAGATACGCAGTATTTT,CSAPRSSGRAGDTQYF
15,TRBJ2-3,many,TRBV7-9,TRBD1,TGTGCCAGCAGTACCGGACAGGGGGGCATGAATACGCAGTATTTT,CASSTGQGGMNTQYF
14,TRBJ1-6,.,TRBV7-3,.,TGTGCCAGCAGCCGAGGGGCAGTCTCTTCACCCCTCCACTTT,CASSRGAVSSPLHF
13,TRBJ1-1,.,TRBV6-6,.,TGTGCCAGCAACACCGCTTCTGAGACTGAAGCTTTCTTT,CASNTASETEAFF
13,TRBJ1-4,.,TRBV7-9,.,TGTGCCAGCAGCTTCAGGACCGAGCTAGAACTGTTTTTT,CASSFRTELELFF
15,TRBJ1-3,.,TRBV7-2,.,TGTGCCAGCAGCTTTAATGGTGGCTCTGGAAACACCATATATTTT,CASSFNGGSGNTIYF
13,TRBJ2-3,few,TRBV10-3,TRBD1,TGTGCCACCGGGGACAGCAGCACAGATACGCAGTATTTT,CATGDSSTDTQYF
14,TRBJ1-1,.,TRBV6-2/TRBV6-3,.,TGTGCCAGCAGTTACACAGGCCCTTTAACTGAAGCTTTCTTT,CASSYTGPLTEAFF
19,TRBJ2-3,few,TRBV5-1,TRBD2,TGCGCCAGCAGCTGGACTAGCGGGAGATCGGGGAGGAGCACAGATACGCAGTATTTT,CASSWTSGRSGRSTDTQYF
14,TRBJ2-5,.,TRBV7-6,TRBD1,TGTGCCAGCAGCGCAGGGACAGTTCAAGAGACCCAGTACTTC,CASSAGTVQETQYF
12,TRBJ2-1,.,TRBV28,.,TGTGCCAGCAGTTCGCTGCGCTATGAGCAGTTCTTC,CASSSLRYEQFF
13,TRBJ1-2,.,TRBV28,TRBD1,TGTGCCAGCAGACCGGGACAGTCATATGGCTACACCTTC,CASRPGQSYGYTF
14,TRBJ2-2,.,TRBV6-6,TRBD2,TGTGCCCTCGGGGGGACTAGCGATTCCGGGGAGCTGTTTTTT,CALGGTSDSGELFF
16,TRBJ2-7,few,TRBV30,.,TGTGCCTGGAGTGTACCCATCGATAGCGCCTCCTACGAGCAGTACTTC,CAWSVPIDSASYEQYF
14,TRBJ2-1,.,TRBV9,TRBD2,TGTGCCAGCAGCGTAGCCGGACTAGCCGATGAGCAGTTCTTC,CASSVAGLADEQFF
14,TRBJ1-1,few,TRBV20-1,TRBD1,TGCAGTGCTATATCCGGGACAGCTAAGCCCGAAGCTTTCTTT,CSAISGTAKPEAFF
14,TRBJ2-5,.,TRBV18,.,TGTGCCAGCTCAGGTGTAGCGGAGCAAGAGACCCAGTACTTC,CASSGVAEQETQYF
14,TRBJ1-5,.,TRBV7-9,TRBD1,TGTGCCAGCAGCCAGACAGGGGGCGATCAGCCCCAGCATTTT,CASSQTGGDQPQHF
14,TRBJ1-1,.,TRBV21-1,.,TGTGCCAGCAGCAAAGGAGGGGCCAACACTGAAGCTTTCTTT,CASSKGGANTEAFF
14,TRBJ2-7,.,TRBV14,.,TGTGCCAGCAGCCAAGGACTGAGACCTGATGAGCAGTACTTC,CASSQGLRPDEQYF
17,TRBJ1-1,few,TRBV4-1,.,TGCGCCAGCAGCCAGGGGGTTCGTGAAGGCATGAACACTGAAGCTTTCTTT,CASSQGVREGMNTEAFF
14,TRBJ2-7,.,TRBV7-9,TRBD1,TGTGCCAGCAGCTTAAGTTCGAGGGGGCGAGAGCAGTACTTC,CASSLSSRGREQYF
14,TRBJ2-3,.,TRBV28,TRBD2,TGTGCCAGCAGTTCCTCAGCGGGAGGAGATACGCAGTATTTT,CASSSSAGGDTQYF
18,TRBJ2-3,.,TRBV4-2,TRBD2,TGTGCCAGCAGCCCCAGACTAGCGGGAACTCGGCGCACAGATACGCAGTATTTT,CASSPRLAGTRRTDTQYF
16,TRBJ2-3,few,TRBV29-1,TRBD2,TGCAGCGTTGGAGCGGGGACTAGCGGGAGTACAGATACGCAGTATTTT,CSVGAGTSGSTDTQYF
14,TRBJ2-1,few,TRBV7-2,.,TGTGCCAGCAGCTCCCGGTTTTGGGGAGACGAGCAGTTCTTC,CASSSRFWGDEQFF